This T cell receptor (beta chain) stems from a study of T-cell memory formation after mild COVID-19. Points from the study as a whole: Clones which contracted sat mainly in CM and EM if CD4+, and in EMRA if CD8+.

Using constant-segment primers, 5'RACE produced TCR alpha and TCR beta cDNA libraries carrying sample barcodes and UMIs. A single record per CDR3 protein comes from TCRdb applying MiXCR to the 5' RACE reads. This sample carries a few hundred thousand distinct CDR3 sequences, roughly 17% of them seen once, and the ten largest clones take around 23%. In regard to this clonotype: No antigen is known for it.

Germline CDR1 reads SGHTA; CDR2 reads FQGNSA. Losses at the gene ends were 4 bases for V and 2 bases for J; bases not matched to a gene: 5. CDR3 size: 17 residues. This rearrangement joins TRBV7-2 to TRBJ2-1; 13 bases match TRBD2. This TCR was sampled from a man younger than 35 who had mild COVID-19 (a few samples of this study predate the infection). Cell type and time point are not known. Specimen: PBMCs or a T cell subset sorted from them (not recorded which). The CDR3, as DNA: TGTGCCAGCAGCTGGGCGGGACTAGCGGGGACCTACAATGAGCAGTTCTTC. It yields the protein CASSWAGLAGTYNEQFF.